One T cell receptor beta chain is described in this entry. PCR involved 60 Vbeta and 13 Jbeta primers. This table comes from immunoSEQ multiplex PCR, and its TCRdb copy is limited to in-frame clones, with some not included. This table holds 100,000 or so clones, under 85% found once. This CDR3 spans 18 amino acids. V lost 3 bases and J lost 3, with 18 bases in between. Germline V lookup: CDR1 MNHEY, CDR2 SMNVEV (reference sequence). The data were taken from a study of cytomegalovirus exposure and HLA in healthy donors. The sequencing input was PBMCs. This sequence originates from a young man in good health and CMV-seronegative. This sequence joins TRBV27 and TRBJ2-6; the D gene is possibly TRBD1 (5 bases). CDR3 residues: CASSFGSDVGVGANVLTF. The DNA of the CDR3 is TGTGCCAGCAGTTTTGGATCGGACGTAGGGGTTGGGGCCAACGTCCTGACTTTC.